This T cell receptor beta chain was profiled in a study of tumor-infiltrating lymphocytes in primary liver carcinoma. Overall study: Through surgical resection, the patients' primary liver carcinoma was treated. Lesions, classed as T1-T3 N0M0, spanned about 4 to 11 cm across. Patients were both men and women, whose ages ran from 30 to 69 years.

They got blood RNA out of unsorted whole blood and also pulled out germline DNA. Preoperatively, peripheral blood was drawn, approximately 4.2 milliliters in total. From around 520 ng of total RNA, TCR beta-specific cDNA was reverse-transcribed using a constant-region primer. Three-round nested multiplex PCR performed with slightly modified ARM-PCR produced the TCR beta libraries. Running around 9 cycles apiece, the first two PCR rounds relied on TRBV1-TRBV30 forward primers together with a C-beta reverse primer. TCRdb redid the calling of the multiplex PCR reads with MiXCR, one entry per CDR3 protein. This sample carries nearly 200,000 distinct CDR3 sequences, about two thirds of them seen once, and the ten largest clones take 6% to 8.5%. Notes on this clonotype: This clone may be a read error of a much larger clone one base away.

The CDR3 is 18 amino acids. This TCR was sampled from an older woman with primary liver carcinoma and hepatitis B virus infection. Sequenced sample: peripheral blood. The chain joins TRBV12-3 or TRBV12-4 to TRBJ2-1; 7 positions agree with TRBD2. The CDR3 loop is CASTEGRAGLGSYNEQSF. CDR3 DNA: TGTGCCAGCACCGAGGGTAGGGCTGGACTAGGCTCCTACAATGAGCAGTCCTTC.